What follows are 10 T cell receptor beta chains derived from one specimen sequenced in a study of identifying expanded T cells in peripheral blood. Sequencing used immunoSEQ multiplex PCR; TCRdb keeps in-frame clones, though not all of them. The table lists around 95,000 clones, over 75% of them singletons. Sequenced sample: blood. Receptor source: a person between 18 and 75 years old in good health.

The chain has TRBV14 and TRBJ1-1; D not certain. V lost 5 bases and J lost 3, with 7 bases in between. Per germline, CDR1 SGHDN and CDR2 FVKESK. This CDR3 region has 12 residues. This CDR3 reads CASSKTDTEAFF. The DNA of the CDR3 is TGTGCCAGCAGCAAGACCGACACTGAAGCTTTCTTT.

The V and J genes are TRBV7-2 and TRBJ1-2, with D maybe TRBD1 (6 bases). V lost 5 bases and J 4 bases, leaving 14 bases between the germline ends. In germline, CDR1 is SGHTA, CDR2 FQGNSA. The CDR3 is 14 amino acids. CDR3: CASSLGGGGYGYTF. The CDR3 DNA reads TGTGCCAGCAGCCTTGGGGGCGGTGGCTATGGCTACACCTTC. The whole variable domain, filled in from reference TRBV7-2 and TRBJ1-2, reads GAGVSQSPSNKVTEKGKDVELRCDPISGHTALYWYRQSLGQGLEFLIYFQGNSAPDKSGLPSDRFSAERTGGSVSTLTIQRTQQEDSAVYLCASSLGGGGYGYTFGSGTRLTVV.

The rearrangement links TRBV19 to TRBJ1-5; no reliable D call. Per germline, CDR1 LNHDA and CDR2 SQIVND (reference sequence). V gave up 8 bases and J gave up 7 bases, with 0 bases separating them. The CDR3 consists of 8 residues. CDR3 DNA: TGTGCCAGTCAGCCCCAGCATTTT. Translation: CASQPQHF.

J is TRBJ2-2 and V is TRBV7-2, with no clear D. Trimming cost V 1 base and J 0 bases, with 3 bases left between them. The CDR3 runs 14 residues. CDR1 SGHTA and CDR2 FQGNSA come from the germline V gene. In nucleotides, the CDR3 is TGTGCCAGCAGCTTAGGAGCGAACACCGGGGAGCTGTTTTTT. It is translated as CASSLGANTGELFF.

This clone has only one observation. The V and J genes are TRBV6-5 and TRBJ2-7; D gene unclear. CDR3 length: 14 residues. V lost 9 bases and J 3 bases, leaving 18 bases between the germline ends. From germline, CDR1 is MNHEY and CDR2 SVGAGI. CDR3 residues: CASSVRRTDYEQYF. The DNA of the CDR3 is TGTGCCAGTTCAGTCCGCCGGACCGACTACGAGCAGTACTTC.

The CDR3 nucleotides read TGCGCCAGCAGCGATCCGGGACAGGCTTACAATGAGCAGTTCTTC. Protein sequence: CASSDPGQAYNEQFF. The chain combines TRBV5-1 with TRBJ2-1, with 8 nucleotides matching TRBD1. V lost 4 bases and J lost 4; bases outside the gene matches: 7. Germline V gene lookup returns CDR1 SGHRS and CDR2 YFSETQ. The CDR3 extends over 15 amino acids.

The chain has TRBV2 and TRBJ2-1; D may be TRBD2 (6 bases). The CDR3 has 15 residues. Germline CDR1 SNHLY, CDR2 FYNNEI. The V and J ends lost 3 bases and 3 bases respectively, with 12 bases between them. Here the CDR3 DNA reads TGTGCCAGCAGTGACGGTCGGCGGGACTACAATGAGCAGTTCTTC. Amino acid sequence: CASSDGRRDYNEQFF.

V gene TRBV30 combines with J gene TRBJ2-2; D is uncertain. From germline, CDR1 is GTSNPN and CDR2 SVGIG (reference sequence). This CDR3 is 13 amino acids long. The V and J ends lost 3 bases and 8 bases respectively, with 13 bases between them. The CDR3, as DNA: TGTGCCTGGAGCGGAAGCCGGAGAGGGGAGCTGTTTTTT. Translated: CAWSGSRRGELFF.

Details on this clone: Other DNA sequences in this sample translate to the same CDR3. Here the CDR3 reads CASSLDRGGTDTQYF. The CDR3 bases are TGCGCCAGCAGCTTGGATCGGGGGGGCACAGATACGCAGTATTTT. The chain employs TRBV5-1 and TRBJ2-3; the match to TRBD2 covers 7 bases. This CDR3 has 15 residues. Germline CDR1 reads SGHRS; CDR2 reads YFSETQ. V lost 0 bases to trimming and J lost 1 base; unmatched junction nucleotides: 2.

The genes are TRBV7-2 and TRBJ2-1; D uncertain. Trimming stripped 4 bases from V and 2 bases from J, with 9 bases between. Germline values: CDR1 SGHTA, CDR2 FQGNSA. The CDR3 is 14 residues long. The CDR3 nucleotides read TGTGCCAGCAGCTCCCTGGCTCCCTACAATGAGCAGTTCTTC. The encoded protein is CASSSLAPYNEQFF.